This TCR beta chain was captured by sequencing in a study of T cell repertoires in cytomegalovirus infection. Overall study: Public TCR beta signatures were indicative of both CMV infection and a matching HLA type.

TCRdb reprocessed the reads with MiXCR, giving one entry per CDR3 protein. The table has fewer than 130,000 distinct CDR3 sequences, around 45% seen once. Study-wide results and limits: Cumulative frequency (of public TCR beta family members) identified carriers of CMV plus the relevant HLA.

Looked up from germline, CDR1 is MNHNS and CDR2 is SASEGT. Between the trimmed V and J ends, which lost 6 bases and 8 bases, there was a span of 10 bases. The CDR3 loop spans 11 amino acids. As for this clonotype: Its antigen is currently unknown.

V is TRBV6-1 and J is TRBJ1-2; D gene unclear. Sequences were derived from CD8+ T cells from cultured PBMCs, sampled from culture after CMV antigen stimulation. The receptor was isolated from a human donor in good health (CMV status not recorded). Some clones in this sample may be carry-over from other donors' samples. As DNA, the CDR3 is TGTGCCAGCAGGAAGGGATACGGCTACACCTTC. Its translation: CASRKGYGYTF.